This record looks at one T cell receptor beta chain sequence and its context. The antigen remains undetermined. The data originate from a study of CD8+ T cells in alopecia areata. As for the study in general: Treated patients were given 5 to 10 mg oral tofacitinib twice daily. Study observations and caveats: Scalp sequencing also captures normal skin's resident alphabeta T cells. Patients shared TCRs less clearly than mice did, possibly owing to HLA.

Specimens obtained from alopecia areata patients comprised lesional scalp punch biopsies and peripheral blood. Trimming removed 6 bases from V and 3 bases from J; junction bases left unmatched: 12. Germline V gene data show CDR1 as SGHTA and CDR2 as FQGNSA. This CDR3 has 16 residues. The sequencing template was cDNA reverse transcribed from extracted RNA. Repertoires were generated with immunoSEQ multiplex PCR, while TCRdb's copy carries only in-frame clones and drops some. Of 100,000 to 150,000 clones listed, roughly three fifths are singletons. The source is a human donor with alopecia areata. The rearrangement links TRBV7-2 to TRBJ1-2, with TRBD1 identical over 8 bases. The sequencing here drew on CD4+ T cells sorted from blood, taken at week 0. CDR3 sequence: CASRPIARDRHYGYTF. In DNA form, the CDR3 reads TGTGCCAGCAGACCTATTGCCCGGGACAGGCACTATGGCTACACCTTC.